What follows are 18 T cell receptor beta chains derived from one specimen sequenced in a study of blood T cell repertoires in COVID-19. Profiled with immunoSEQ multiplex PCR; TCRdb holds only in-frame clones, not every one. The sample lists under 250,000 clones, approximately 85% occurring once. Sequencing was carried out using peripheral blood. The receptors derive from a woman older than 75 with COVID-19, enrolled during active disease.

The chain couples TRBV15 to TRBJ2-6, with D perhaps TRBD1 (6 bases). The V gene lost 0 bases and the J gene lost 0 bases, with 21 bases spanning the gap. The CDR3 is 21 amino acids. CDR1 LNHNV and CDR2 YYDKDF come from the germline V gene (reference sequence). CDR3 nucleotide sequence: TGTGCCACCAGCAGAGAGGACGACAGGACAGATTTCTACTCTGGGGCCAACGTCCTGACTTTC. Protein sequence: CATSREDDRTDFYSGANVLTF.

The chain carries TRBV29-1 and TRBJ2-1; D possibly corresponds to TRBD1 (6 bases). The CDR3 is made up of 16 amino acids. In germline, CDR1 is SQVTM, CDR2 ANQGSEA. Trimming stripped 2 bases from V and 0 bases from J, with 14 bases between. This CDR3 reads CSVEMDSFSSYNEQFF. The CDR3 coding sequence is TGCAGCGTTGAAATGGACAGCTTTAGCTCCTACAATGAGCAGTTCTTC.

This chain links TRBV2 with TRBJ1-5; possible D gene TRBD1, 6 bases. V lost 8 bases to trimming and J lost 3 bases, with 17 bases between them. Per the germline V gene, CDR1 is SNHLY and CDR2 is FYNNEI. CDR3 length: 15 residues. The CDR3 loop is CASGRTGNPNQPQHF. CDR3 coding DNA: TGTGCCAGCGGCCGTACAGGGAATCCCAATCAGCCCCAGCATTTT. Full variable domain (missing parts from reference TRBV2 and TRBJ1-5): EPEVTQTPSHQVTQMGQEVILRCVPISNHLYFYWYRQILGQKVEFLVSFYNNEISEKSEIFDDQFSVERPDGSNFTLKIRSTKLEDSAMYFCASGRTGNPNQPQHFGDGTRLSIL.

The chain couples TRBV9 to TRBJ1-2; 8 nucleotides match TRBD1. The CDR3 has 13 amino acids. Germline CDR1 SGDLS, CDR2 YYNGEE. The ends lost 4 bases at V and 6 bases at J; junction bases unmatched: 5. The CDR3 DNA reads as TGTGCCAGCAGCTACAGGGGGGCGGATGGCTACACCTTC. Its protein product is CASSYRGADGYTF.

This sequence joins TRBV30 and TRBJ1-6; D is possibly TRBD1 (5 bases). V lost 3 bases to trimming and J lost 12 bases, with 9 bases between them. The germline CDR1 and CDR2 sequences are GTSNPN and SVGIG (reference sequence). This CDR3 region has 11 residues. The CDR3 bases are TGTGCCTGGAGCCAGGGCGTACCCCTCCACTTT. Its translation is CAWSQGVPLHF. Full variable domain (remainder filled in from reference TRBV30 and TRBJ1-6): SQTIHQWPATLVQPVGSPLSLECTVEGTSNPNLYWYRQAAGRGLQLLFYSVGIGQISSEVPQNLSASRPQDRQFILSSKKLLLSDSGFYLCAWSQGVPLHFGNGTRLTVT.

The V gene is TRBV4-1, the J gene TRBJ2-4; 8 bases match TRBD1. V was clipped by 4 bases and J by 3 bases; unmatched bases: 2. There are 14 residues in the CDR3. CDR1 and CDR2 (germline): MGHRA, YSYEKL. In nucleotides, the CDR3 is TGCGCCAGCAGCCTCGGGACAGGCAAAAACATTCAGTACTTC. This translates into CASSLGTGKNIQYF.

The chain employs TRBV2 and TRBJ1-1; 7 bases agree with TRBD1. This CDR3 has 13 residues. V dropped 10 bases and J dropped 1; count of bases not matched to a gene: 6. Per germline, CDR1 SNHLY and CDR2 FYNNEI. CDR3 bases: TGTGCCACCACGGGACAGCAGAACACTGAAGCTTTCTTT. Encoded protein: CATTGQQNTEAFF. The variable domain in full, with the rest retrieved from reference TRBV2 and TRBJ1-1, is EPEVTQTPSHQVTQMGQEVILRCVPISNHLYFYWYRQILGQKVEFLVSFYNNEISEKSEIFDDQFSVERPDGSNFTLKIRSTKLEDSAMYFCATTGQQNTEAFFGQGTRLTVV.

V and J are TRBV11-2 and TRBJ2-2; 16 bases align to TRBD2. Per the germline V gene, CDR1 is SGHAT and CDR2 is FQNNGV. The CDR3 runs to 17 residues. V gave up 5 bases and J gave up 4 bases; unmatched junction bases: 4. This chain's CDR3 is CASSPGTSGGATGELFF. CDR3 DNA: TGTGCCAGCAGCCCTGGGACTAGCGGGGGGGCCACCGGGGAGCTGTTTTTT.

The chain has TRBV6-5 and TRBJ2-7, with 13 bases identical to TRBD2. V shed 4 bases and J 7 bases; nucleotides not matched to a gene: 1. Looked up from germline, CDR1 is MNHEY and CDR2 is SVGAGI. The CDR3 runs to 13 residues. The CDR3 DNA reads TGTGCCAGCAGTTGGGGACTAGCGGGGGAGCAGTACGTC. It is translated as CASSWGLAGEQYV.

V is TRBV28 and J is TRBJ2-7, with 7 bases fitting TRBD1. The germline gives CDR1 MDHEN, CDR2 SYDVKM. V was clipped by 4 bases and J by 2 bases; unmatched bases: 5. The CDR3 runs to 14 residues. The CDR3 protein is CASSSTGFPYEQYF. The CDR3 DNA sequence: TGTGCCAGCAGTTCGACAGGGTTCCCCTACGAGCAGTACTTC.

The chain uses TRBV18 and TRBJ1-5; 7 bases match TRBD1. V was pared by 6 bases and J by 6 bases, with 8 bases of the junction left unmatched. The CDR3 extends over 14 amino acids. Germline CDR1 and CDR2: KGHSH and LQKENI. The CDR3 protein is CASSPGGDSQPQHF. CDR3 DNA: TGTGCCAGCTCCCCCGGGGGGGACAGTCAGCCCCAGCATTTT.

The V gene is TRBV10-3, the J gene TRBJ2-3; 13 positions agree with TRBD2. After removal of 7 bases from V and 2 bases from J, the junction contained 3 bases not matched to a gene. The germline CDR1 and CDR2 sequences are ENHRY and SYGVKD. CDR3 length: 15 amino acids. The CDR3 here is CAINGLAGDTDTQYF. The CDR3 coding sequence is TGTGCCATCAATGGACTAGCGGGGGACACAGATACGCAGTATTTT.

This chain joins TRBV7-2 and TRBJ2-4; 7 bases fit TRBD2. CDR1 is SGHTA, CDR2 FQGNSA, per germline. The CDR3 length is 21 residues. J gave up 0 bases and V 0 bases, and 17 bases lay outside the gene matches. CDR3 nucleotide sequence: TGTGCCAGCAGCTTAGCTGTACGAGGTAGCGGGTCGCTGAGAGCCAAAAACATTCAGTACTTC. It yields the protein CASSLAVRGSGSLRAKNIQYF.

The CDR3 is CASSAPDRGRRNTIYF. The CDR3 region has the DNA TGTGCCAGTAGTGCACCGGACAGGGGTAGGAGAAACACCATATATTTT. V gene TRBV19 combines with J gene TRBJ1-3; 9 nucleotides match TRBD1. This CDR3 spans 16 amino acids. Germline values: CDR1 LNHDA, CDR2 SQIVND (reference sequence). V lost 5 bases and J lost 5; bases outside the gene matches: 10.

Turning to this clone: Distinct nucleotide sequences in the sample also encode this CDR3. This chain links TRBV3-1 (or the pseudogene TRBV3-2) with TRBJ1-5, with unresolved D. This CDR3 contains 14 residues. Germline CDR1 is LGHDT and CDR2 is YNNKEL (reference sequence). V lost 0 bases, J lost 1 base, and 4 bases lay in between. CDR3 DNA sequence: TGTGCCAGCAGCCAAGACAGGAGCAATCAGCCCCAGCATTTT. This codes for CASSQDRSNQPQHF.

The J gene is TRBJ1-6, the V gene TRBV28, with TRBD1 matching 7 bases. The CDR3 totals 15 residues. J gave up 2 bases and V 6 bases, and 4 bases lay outside the gene matches. CDR1 MDHEN and CDR2 SYDVKM come from the germline V gene. CDR3 bases: TGTGCCAGCAGAGGGGGCTTGGCCTATAATTCACCCCTCCACTTT. Translating gives CASRGGLAYNSPLHF. Drawing the rest from reference TRBV28 and TRBJ1-6, the complete variable domain is DVKVTQSSRYLVKRTGEKVFLECVQDMDHENMFWYRQDPGLGLRLIYFSYDVKMKEKGDIPEGYSVSREKKERFSLILESASTNQTSMYLCASRGGLAYNSPLHFGNGTRLTVT.

The chain employs TRBV19 and TRBJ2-2; tentative D call: TRBD2 (6 bases). V lost 8 bases to trimming and J lost 4 bases, with 11 bases between them. Per germline, CDR1 LNHDA and CDR2 SQIVND (reference sequence). The CDR3 consists of 13 residues. The CDR3 coding sequence is TGTGCCAGTGGACGGGGGACCACCGGGGAGCTGTTTTTT. It translates to CASGRGTTGELFF.

A few counts support this clone. The V gene is TRBV29-1, the J gene TRBJ2-1, with unresolved D. The CDR3 runs 14 residues. Trimming shortened V by 7 bases and J by 0 bases, and 13 bases separated the two germline ends. Per germline, CDR1 SQVTM and CDR2 ANQGSEA. The CDR3 region is CSGKPVSSYNEQFF. The DNA for the CDR3 is TGCAGCGGAAAACCTGTGAGCTCCTACAATGAGCAGTTCTTC.